A selection of T cell receptor beta chains follows, all from one sample in a study of identifying expanded T cells in peripheral blood. TCRdb's copy holds only in-frame clones and misses some; the assay was immunoSEQ multiplex PCR. The table lists around 99,000 clones, about 88% of them singletons, with about 8.6% in the top ten. Material for sequencing was blood. The receptors were gathered from a person between 18 and 75 years old in good health. Each CDR3 is given with its conserved first and last residue. Fields, in order: CDR3 length, V gene, clone size, J gene, D gene, CDR3 DNA, CDR3 protein. D genes are given only for firm matches. Clone size is not always given. Where it is, it says once, few, many or a class for expanded clones.

CDR3 length: 14
V gene: TRBV7-3
clone size: -
J gene: TRBJ2-3
D gene: TRBD1
CDR3 DNA: TGTGCCAGCAGCCTACAGGGGTCCGCAGATACGCAGTATTTT
CDR3 protein: CASSLQGSADTQYF

CDR3 length: 15
V gene: TRBV7-3
clone size: -
J gene: TRBJ2-7
D gene: TRBD1
CDR3 DNA: TGTGCCAGCAGCGCGACCGGGACAGGGAGCTCCCAGCAGTACTTC
CDR3 protein: CASSATGTGSSQQYF

CDR3 length: 15
V gene: TRBV10-3
clone size: -
J gene: TRBJ1-1
D gene: TRBD1
CDR3 DNA: TGTGCCATCAGTAACCGGGACAGGCTGAACACTGAAGCTTTCTTT
CDR3 protein: CAISNRDRLNTEAFF

CDR3 length: 12
V gene: TRBV27
clone size: -
J gene: TRBJ1-2
D gene: -
CDR3 DNA: TGTGCCAGCCTCTCCGACGGCTATGGCTACACCTTC
CDR3 protein: CASLSDGYGYTF

CDR3 length: 16
V gene: TRBV7-6
clone size: -
J gene: TRBJ1-1
D gene: -
CDR3 DNA: TGTGCCAGCAGCGATCGTGGGGGTGGTGGGCACACTGAAGCTTTCTTT
CDR3 protein: CASSDRGGGGHTEAFF

CDR3 length: 15
V gene: TRBV4-3
clone size: -
J gene: TRBJ2-3
D gene: -
CDR3 DNA: TGCGCCAGCAGCCGCGGGAACTGGGGGACAGATACGCAGTATTTT
CDR3 protein: CASSRGNWGTDTQYF

CDR3 length: 16
V gene: TRBV30
clone size: once
J gene: TRBJ2-5
D gene: TRBD2
CDR3 DNA: TGTGCCTGGACTGGGACTAGCGGGGGGGCTGGAGAGACCCAGTACTTC
CDR3 protein: CAWTGTSGGAGETQYF

CDR3 length: 16
V gene: TRBV6-1
clone size: once
J gene: TRBJ2-3
D gene: TRBD2
CDR3 DNA: TGTGCCAGCAGTGACCGACTAGCGGGGGGCCCAGATACGCAGTATTTT
CDR3 protein: CASSDRLAGGPDTQYF

CDR3 length: 15
V gene: TRBV5-1
clone size: -
J gene: TRBJ1-1
D gene: -
CDR3 DNA: TGCGCCAGCAGCTTTCTGTCCGACAGGAACACTGAAGCTTTCTTT
CDR3 protein: CASSFLSDRNTEAFF

CDR3 length: 13
V gene: TRBV6-1
clone size: -
J gene: TRBJ2-1
D gene: -
CDR3 DNA: TGTGCCAGCATCCCTCCCGGAGTACATGAGCAGTTCTTC
CDR3 protein: CASIPPGVHEQFF